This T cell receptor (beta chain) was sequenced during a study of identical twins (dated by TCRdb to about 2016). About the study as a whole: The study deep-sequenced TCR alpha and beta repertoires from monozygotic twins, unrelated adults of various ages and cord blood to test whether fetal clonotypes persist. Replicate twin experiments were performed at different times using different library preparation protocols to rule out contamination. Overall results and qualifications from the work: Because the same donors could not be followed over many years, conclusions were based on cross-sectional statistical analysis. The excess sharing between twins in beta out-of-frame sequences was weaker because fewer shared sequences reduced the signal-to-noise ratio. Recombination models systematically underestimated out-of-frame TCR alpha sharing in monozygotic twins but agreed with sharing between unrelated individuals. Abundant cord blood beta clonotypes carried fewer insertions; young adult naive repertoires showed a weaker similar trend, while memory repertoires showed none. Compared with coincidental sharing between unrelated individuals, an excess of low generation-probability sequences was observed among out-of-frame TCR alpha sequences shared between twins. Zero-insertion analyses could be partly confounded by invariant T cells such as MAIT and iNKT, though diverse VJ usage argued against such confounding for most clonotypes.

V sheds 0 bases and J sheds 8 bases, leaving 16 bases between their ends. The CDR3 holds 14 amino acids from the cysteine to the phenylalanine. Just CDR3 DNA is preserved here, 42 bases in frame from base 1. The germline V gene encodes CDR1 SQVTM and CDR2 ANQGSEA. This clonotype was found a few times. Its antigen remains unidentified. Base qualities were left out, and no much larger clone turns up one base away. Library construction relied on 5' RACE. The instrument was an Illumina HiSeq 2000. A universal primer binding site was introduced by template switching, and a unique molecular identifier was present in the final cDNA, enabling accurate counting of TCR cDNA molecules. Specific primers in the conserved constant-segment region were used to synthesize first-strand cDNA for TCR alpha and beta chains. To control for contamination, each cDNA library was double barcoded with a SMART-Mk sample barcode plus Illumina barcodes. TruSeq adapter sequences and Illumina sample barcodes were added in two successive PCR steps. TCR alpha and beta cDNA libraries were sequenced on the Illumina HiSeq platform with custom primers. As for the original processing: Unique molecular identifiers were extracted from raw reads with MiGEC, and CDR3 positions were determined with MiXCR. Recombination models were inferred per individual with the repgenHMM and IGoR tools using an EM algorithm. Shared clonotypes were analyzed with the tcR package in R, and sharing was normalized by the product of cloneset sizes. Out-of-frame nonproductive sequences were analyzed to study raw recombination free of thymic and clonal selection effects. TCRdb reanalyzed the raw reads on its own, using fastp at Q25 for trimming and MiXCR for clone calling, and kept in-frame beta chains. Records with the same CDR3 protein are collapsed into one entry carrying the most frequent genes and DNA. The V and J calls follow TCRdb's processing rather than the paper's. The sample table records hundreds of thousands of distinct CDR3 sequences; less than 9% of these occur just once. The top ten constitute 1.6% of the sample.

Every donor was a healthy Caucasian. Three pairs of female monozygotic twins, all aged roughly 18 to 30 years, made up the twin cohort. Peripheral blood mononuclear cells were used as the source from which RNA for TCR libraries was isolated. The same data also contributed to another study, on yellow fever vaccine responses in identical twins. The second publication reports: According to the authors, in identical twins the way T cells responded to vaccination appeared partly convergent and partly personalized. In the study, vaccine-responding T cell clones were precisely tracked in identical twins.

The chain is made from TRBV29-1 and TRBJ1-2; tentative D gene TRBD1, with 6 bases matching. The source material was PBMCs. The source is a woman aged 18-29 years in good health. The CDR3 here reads CSVEDPTGAYGYTF. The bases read TGCAGCGTTGAAGATCCTACGGGGGCCTACGGCTACACCTTC.